The next 17 T cell receptor beta chains were all read from a single sample in a study of blood T cell repertoires in COVID-19. The method was immunoSEQ multiplex PCR; TCRdb's version includes in-frame clones alone and lacks a portion of them. The table records hundreds of thousands of clones, around 82% of them present only once. The sample consisted of peripheral blood. Receptors were obtained from a woman aged 45 to 65 with acute or convalescent COVID-19.

This clone was counted only a few times. The rearrangement joins TRBV6-1 to TRBJ2-7; 10 bases agree with TRBD1. Trimming cost V 1 base and J 4 bases; bases outside gene matches: 4. The CDR3 loop spans 15 amino acids. The germline CDR1 and CDR2 sequences are MNHNS and SASEGT. The CDR3 nucleotides are TGTGCCAGCAGTGAAGATAGGACAGGGGGGTACGAGCAGTACTTC. Protein product: CASSEDRTGGYEQYF.

The genes are TRBV2 and TRBJ2-6, with D possibly matching TRBD1 (5 bases). V lost 8 bases and J 2 bases, leaving 19 bases between the germline ends. CDR1 and CDR2 (germline): SNHLY, FYNNEI. CDR3 length equals 17 residues. CDR3 region: CASYLSPRGAGANVLTF. The CDR3 nucleotides read TGTGCCAGCTACCTTAGTCCTAGGGGTGCTGGGGCCAACGTCCTGACTTTC.

The CDR3 here is CASSASGNEQFF. CDR3 nucleotides: TGTGCCAGCAGCGCAAGCGGCAATGAGCAGTTCTTC. The chain combines TRBV9 with TRBJ2-1; tentatively, D is TRBD2 (5 bases). CDR3 length: 12 amino acids. V lost 3 bases and J lost 6, with 7 bases in between. Germline CDR1 and CDR2: SGDLS and YYNGEE.

J is TRBJ2-5 and V is TRBV15, with TRBD2 matching over 8 bases. V lost 3 bases and J lost 3; bases outside the gene matches: 9. Germline CDR1 is LNHNV and CDR2 is YYDKDF (reference sequence). CDR3 length equals 16 residues. The CDR3 bases are TGTGCCACCAGCAGGGTGACTAGCGCACAGAAAGAGACCCAGTACTTC. Protein sequence: CATSRVTSAQKETQYF.

The genes are TRBV14 and TRBJ1-4; 7 bases map to TRBD1. CDR1 and CDR2 from the germline V gene are SGHDN and FVKESK. V was pared by 3 bases and J by 8 bases, with 6 bases of the junction left unmatched. This CDR3 spans 14 amino acids. The CDR3 here is CASSHGAQGEKLFF. The CDR3 DNA reads as TGTGCCAGCAGCCACGGGGCACAGGGGGAAAAACTGTTTTTT.

This clone has only one observation. The gene calls are TRBV9 and TRBJ2-7; 10 nucleotides match TRBD2. V was clipped by 0 bases and J by 5 bases; unmatched bases: 8. The germline V gene encodes CDR1 SGDLS and CDR2 YYNGEE. The CDR3 has 16 amino acids. CDR3 bases: TGTGCCAGCAGCGTAGCTAGCGGGAGTATTATGGACGAGCAGTACTTC. Its translation: CASSVASGSIMDEQYF.

The chain is built from TRBV25-1 and TRBJ2-3, with D uncertain. The V and J ends lost 3 bases and 7 bases respectively, with 5 bases between them. The germline CDR1 and CDR2 sequences are MGHDK and SYGVNS. This CDR3 has 11 residues. DNA for the CDR3: TGTGCCAGCAGTGAGGAGTATACGCAGTATTTT. It specifies CASSEEYTQYF. The complete variable domain, with remaining parts taken from reference TRBV25-1 and TRBJ2-3, reads EADIYQTPRYLVIGTGKKITLECSQTMGHDKMYWYQQDPGMELHLIHYSYGVNSTEKGDLSSESTVSRIRTEHFPLTLESARPSHTSQYLCASSEEYTQYFGPGTRLTVL.

The chain carries TRBV27 and TRBJ2-3, with 8 bases that match TRBD1. Trimming at V came to 5 bases and at J to 4 bases, leaving 8 bases not matched to a gene. This CDR3 contains 15 residues. Per the germline V gene, CDR1 is MNHEY and CDR2 is SMNVEV (reference sequence). CDR3 region: CASSSDRGIADTQYF. For the CDR3, the DNA is TGTGCCAGCAGTAGTGACAGGGGTATAGCAGATACGCAGTATTTT.

The chain carries TRBV9 and TRBJ2-2; tentatively, D is TRBD1 (5 bases). V gave up 0 bases and J gave up 4 bases, with 7 bases separating them. CDR3 length: 14 amino acids. Germline CDR1 is SGDLS and CDR2 is YYNGEE. Here the CDR3 DNA reads TGTGCCAGCAGCGTAGAAGGGGTCACCGGGGAGCTGTTTTTT. This sequence encodes CASSVEGVTGELFF.

The CDR3 here is CASSFMVRYYGYTF. The CDR3 DNA reads as TGTGCCAGCAGCTTCATGGTCAGATACTATGGCTACACCTTC. V is TRBV5-8 and J is TRBJ1-2; D not certain. The CDR3 consists of 14 residues. The V gene's germline CDR1 is SGHTS and CDR2 YDEGEE. Trimming removed 2 bases from V and 3 bases from J, with 11 bases in between. The whole variable domain, remainder taken from reference TRBV5-8 and TRBJ1-2, is EAGVTQSPTHLIKTRGQQATLRCSPISGHTSVYWYQQALGLGLQFLLWYDEGEERNRGNFPPRFSGRQFPNYSSELNVNALELEDSALYLCASSFMVRYYGYTFGSGTRLTVV.

The chain links TRBV19 to TRBJ2-3; TRBD1 aligns across 10 bases. The CDR3 sequence is 14 residues long. Germline V CDR1 and CDR2: LNHDA, SQIVND (reference sequence). The V and J ends lost 10 bases and 5 bases, in that order; junction bases with no gene match: 9. The CDR3 protein is CATVTGGAEDTQYF. For the CDR3, the DNA is TGTGCCACCGTGACAGGGGGCGCGGAAGATACGCAGTATTTT.

This clone was found once. This chain joins TRBV27 and TRBJ2-7; D is unclear. The CDR3 extends over 12 amino acids. Germline lookup yields CDR1 MNHEY and CDR2 SMNVEV (reference sequence). Trimming took off 3 bases at V and 5 bases at J, with 8 bases between the two ends. CDR3 in DNA: TGTGCCAGCAGTTTTCCGGGTGACGAGCAGTACTTC. Translated: CASSFPGDEQYF.

The chain combines TRBV7-8 with TRBJ2-3; tentatively, D is TRBD2 (5 bases). This CDR3 is built from 14 residues. The V and J ends lost 5 bases and 3 bases respectively, with 12 bases between them. Germline V gene lookup returns CDR1 SGHVS and CDR2 FQNEAQ. The CDR3 DNA is TGTGCCAGCAGCCTAGGCCTAGCTACAGATACGCAGTATTTT. Protein product: CASSLGLATDTQYF. Filled out from reference TRBV7-8 and TRBJ2-3, the complete variable domain reads GAGVSQSPRYKVAKRGQDVALRCDPISGHVSLFWYQQALGQGPEFLTYFQNEAQLDKSGLPSDRFFAERPEGSVSTLKIQRTQQEDSAVYLCASSLGLATDTQYFGPGTRLTVL.

The chain is built from TRBV19 and TRBJ2-1, with 9 bases fitting TRBD2. The CDR3 loop spans 16 amino acids. Trimming removed 2 bases from V and 8 bases from J; junction bases left unmatched: 10. Germline V gene lookup returns CDR1 LNHDA and CDR2 SQIVND (reference sequence). In DNA, the CDR3 is TGTGCCAGTAGTATATATACGGCGGGAGGGTTTCATGAGCAGTTCTTC. This gives the protein CASSIYTAGGFHEQFF.

The chain joins TRBV12-5 to TRBJ2-1; D uncertain. In germline, CDR1 is LGHNT, CDR2 FRNRAP. CDR3 length: 11 amino acids. The germline V and J ends were trimmed by 4 bases and 8 bases, with 6 bases remaining between them. The CDR3 nucleotides are TGTGCTAGTGGTTCAGTCCATGAGCAGTTCTTC. It translates to CASGSVHEQFF.

The chain links TRBV30 to TRBJ2-6; D not resolved. This CDR3 region has 13 residues. CDR1 and CDR2 from the germline V gene are GTSNPN and SVGIG (reference sequence). V lost 6 bases, J lost 0 bases, and 6 bases lay in between. The CDR3 DNA follows: TGTGCCTGCTACGACTCTGGGGCCAACGTCCTGACTTTC. This sequence encodes CACYDSGANVLTF.

The gene calls are TRBV24-1 and TRBJ2-2; possible D gene TRBD1, 7 bases. The CDR3 has 16 residues. V lost 4 bases to trimming and J lost 1 base, with 12 bases between them. Germline V CDR1 and CDR2: KGHDR, SFDVKD. The DNA for the CDR3 is TGTGCCACCAGTGACTCAGGGGGAGGGAACACCGGGGAGCTGTTTTTT. This translates into CATSDSGGGNTGELFF.